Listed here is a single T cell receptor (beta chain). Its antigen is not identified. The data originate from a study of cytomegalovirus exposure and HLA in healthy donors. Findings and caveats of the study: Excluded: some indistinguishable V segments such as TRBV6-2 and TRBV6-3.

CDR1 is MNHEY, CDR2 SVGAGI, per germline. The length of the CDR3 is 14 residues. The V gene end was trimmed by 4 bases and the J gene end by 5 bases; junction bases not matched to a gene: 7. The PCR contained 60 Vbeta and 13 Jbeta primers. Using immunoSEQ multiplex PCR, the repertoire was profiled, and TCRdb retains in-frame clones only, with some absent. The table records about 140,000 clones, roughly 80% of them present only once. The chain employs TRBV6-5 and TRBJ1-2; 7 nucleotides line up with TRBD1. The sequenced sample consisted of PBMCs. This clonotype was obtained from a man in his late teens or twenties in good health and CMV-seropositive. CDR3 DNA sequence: TGTGCCAGCAGTTGGCCCACAGGGGAGTATGGCTACACCTTC. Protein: CASSWPTGEYGYTF.